This TCR beta chain was sequenced during a study of blood T cells in healthy people across ages. Notes on the study in general: Unsorted PBMC input precluded a conclusive naive versus antigen-experienced comparison.

As for this clonotype: Its specificity is not known.

From germline, CDR1 is MNHEY and CDR2 SVGEGT. This CDR3 is 16 amino acids long. Trimming cost V 0 bases and J 5 bases; bases outside gene matches: 3. The authors ran a second PCR of about 7 to 11 cycles using a sample-barcoded 5' primer and a J-beta primer mix. A template-switch adaptor containing 12 random nucleotides labeled each cDNA molecule. TCRdb itself ran the 5' RACE reads through MiXCR, one entry per CDR3 protein. The table lists hundreds of thousands of distinct CDR3 sequences, approximately 30% of them singletons, with about a sixth in the top ten. V gene TRBV6-2 or TRBV6-3 combines with J gene TRBJ1-5; 11 bases match TRBD1. The TCR sequence derives from a woman of 80 years or more in good health. The sample taken for sequencing was blood. CDR3 loop: CASSYSGQGVDQPQHF. In nucleotides, the CDR3 is TGTGCCAGCAGTTACTCGGGACAGGGGGTAGATCAGCCCCAGCATTTT.